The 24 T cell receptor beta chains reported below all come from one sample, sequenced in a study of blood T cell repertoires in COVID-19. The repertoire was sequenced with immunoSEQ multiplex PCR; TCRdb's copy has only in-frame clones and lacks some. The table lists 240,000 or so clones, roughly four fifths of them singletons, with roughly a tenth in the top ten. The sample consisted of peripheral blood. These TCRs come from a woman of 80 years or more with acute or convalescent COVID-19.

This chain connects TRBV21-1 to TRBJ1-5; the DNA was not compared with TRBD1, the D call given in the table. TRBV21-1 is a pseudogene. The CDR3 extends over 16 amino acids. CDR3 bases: TGTGCCAGCAGCCGAACCAGGGGGGCGAGCAATCAGCCCCAGCATTTT. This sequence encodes CASSRTRGASNQPQHF.

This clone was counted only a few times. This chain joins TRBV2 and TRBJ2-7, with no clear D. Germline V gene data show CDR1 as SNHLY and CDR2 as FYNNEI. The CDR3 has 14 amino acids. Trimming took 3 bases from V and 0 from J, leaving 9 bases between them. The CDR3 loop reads CASSDPESSYEQYF. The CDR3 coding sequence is TGTGCCAGCAGTGATCCGGAGAGCTCCTACGAGCAGTACTTC.

This CDR3 reads CASSPRDRVSPLHF. The CDR3 DNA is TGTGCCAGCAGTCCCCGGGACAGGGTTTCACCCCTCCACTTT. The rearrangement joins TRBV28 to TRBJ1-6, with 9 bases matching TRBD1. The V gene end was trimmed by 5 bases and the J gene end by 9 bases; junction bases not matched to a gene: 5. The length of the CDR3 is 14 residues. Germline V lookup: CDR1 MDHEN, CDR2 SYDVKM.

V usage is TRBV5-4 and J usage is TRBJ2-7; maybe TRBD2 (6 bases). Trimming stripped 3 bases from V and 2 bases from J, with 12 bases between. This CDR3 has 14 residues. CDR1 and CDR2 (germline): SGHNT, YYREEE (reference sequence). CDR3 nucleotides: TGTGCCAGCAGCTCCATAGGAGGGCCCTACGAGCAGTACTTC. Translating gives CASSSIGGPYEQYF.

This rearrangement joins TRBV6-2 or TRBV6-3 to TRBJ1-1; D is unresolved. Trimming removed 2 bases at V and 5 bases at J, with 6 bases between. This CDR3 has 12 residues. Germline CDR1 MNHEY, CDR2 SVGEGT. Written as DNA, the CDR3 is TGTGCCAGCAGTTACGCGTGGACTGAAGCTTTCTTT. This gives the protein CASSYAWTEAFF.

The CDR3 nucleotides are TGTGCCAGCTCTCCCGGGCCGGGAGGGAGCCACGAGCAGTACTTC. Its protein is CASSPGPGGSHEQYF. This chain uses TRBV18 with TRBJ2-7; 8 bases are shared with TRBD2. V was clipped by 6 bases and J by 5 bases; unmatched bases: 12. In germline, CDR1 is KGHSH, CDR2 LQKENI. The CDR3 is 15 amino acids. Looking up the rest from reference TRBV18 and TRBJ2-7 gives the full variable domain: NAGVMQNPRHLVRRRGQEARLRCSPMKGHSHVYWYRQLPEEGLKFMVYLQKENIIDESGMPKERFSAEFPKEGPSILRIQQVVRGDSAAYFCASSPGPGGSHEQYFGPGTRLTVT.

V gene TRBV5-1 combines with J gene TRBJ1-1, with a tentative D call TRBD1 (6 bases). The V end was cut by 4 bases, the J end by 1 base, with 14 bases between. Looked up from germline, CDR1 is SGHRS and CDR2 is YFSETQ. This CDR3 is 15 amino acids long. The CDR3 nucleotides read TGCGCCAGCAGCGCAGGGGCTGGTTGGAACACTGAAGCTTTCTTT. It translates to CASSAGAGWNTEAFF.

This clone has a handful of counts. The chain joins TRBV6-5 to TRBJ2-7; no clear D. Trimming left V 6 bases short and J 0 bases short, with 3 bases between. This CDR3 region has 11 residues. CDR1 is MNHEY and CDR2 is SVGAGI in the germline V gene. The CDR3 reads CASSFSYEQYF. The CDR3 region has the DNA TGTGCCAGCAGCTTCTCCTACGAGCAGTACTTC.

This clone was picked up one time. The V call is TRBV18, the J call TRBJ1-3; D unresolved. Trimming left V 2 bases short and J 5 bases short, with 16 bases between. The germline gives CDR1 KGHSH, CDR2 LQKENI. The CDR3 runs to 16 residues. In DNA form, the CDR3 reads TGTGCCAGCTCACCAAGTCTCCGCCGGGATCGAAACACCATATATTTT. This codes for CASSPSLRRDRNTIYF.

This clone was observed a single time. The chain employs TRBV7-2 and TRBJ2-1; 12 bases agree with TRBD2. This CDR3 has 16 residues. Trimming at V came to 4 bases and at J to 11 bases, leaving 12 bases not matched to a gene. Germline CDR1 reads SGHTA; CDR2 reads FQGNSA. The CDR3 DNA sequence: TGTGCCAGCAGCTCAAACTCACTCGGACTAGCGGGGAAGCAGTTCTTC. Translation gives CASSSNSLGLAGKQFF.

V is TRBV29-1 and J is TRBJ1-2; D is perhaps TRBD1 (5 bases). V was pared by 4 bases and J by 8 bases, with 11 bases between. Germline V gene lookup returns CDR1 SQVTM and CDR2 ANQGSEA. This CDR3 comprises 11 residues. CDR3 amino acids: CSVGRDKGYTF. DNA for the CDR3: TGCAGCGTTGGCAGGGATAAGGGCTACACCTTC.

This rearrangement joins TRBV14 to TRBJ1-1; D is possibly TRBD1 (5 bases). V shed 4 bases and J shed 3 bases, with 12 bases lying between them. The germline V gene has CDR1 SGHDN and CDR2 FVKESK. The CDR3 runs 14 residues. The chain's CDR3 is CASSPSEGDTEAFF. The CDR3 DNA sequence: TGTGCCAGCAGCCCCAGTGAAGGGGACACTGAAGCTTTCTTT.

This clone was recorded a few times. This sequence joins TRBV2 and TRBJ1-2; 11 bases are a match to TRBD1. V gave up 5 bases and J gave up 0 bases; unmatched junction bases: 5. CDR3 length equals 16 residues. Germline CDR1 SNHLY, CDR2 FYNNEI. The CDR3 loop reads CASSTGTGGANYGYTF. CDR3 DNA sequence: TGTGCCAGCAGTACCGGGACAGGGGGAGCTAACTATGGCTACACCTTC.

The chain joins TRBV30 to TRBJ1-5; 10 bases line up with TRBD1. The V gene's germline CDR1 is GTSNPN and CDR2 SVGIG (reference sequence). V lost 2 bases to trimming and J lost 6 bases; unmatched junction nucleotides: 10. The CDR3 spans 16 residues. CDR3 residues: CAWSSSGTGVTQPQHF. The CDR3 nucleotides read TGTGCCTGGAGTTCCTCCGGGACAGGGGTGACTCAGCCCCAGCATTTT.

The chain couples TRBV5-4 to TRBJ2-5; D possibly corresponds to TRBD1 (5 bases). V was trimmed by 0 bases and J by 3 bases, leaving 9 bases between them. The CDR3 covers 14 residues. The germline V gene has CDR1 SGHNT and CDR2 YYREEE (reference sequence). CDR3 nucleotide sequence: TGTGCCAGCAGCTTGGTGGCCAGGGAAGAGACCCAGTACTTC. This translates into CASSLVAREETQYF.

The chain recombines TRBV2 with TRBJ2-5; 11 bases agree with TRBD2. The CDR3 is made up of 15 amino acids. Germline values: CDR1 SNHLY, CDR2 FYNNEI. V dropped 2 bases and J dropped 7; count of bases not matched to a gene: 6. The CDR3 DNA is TGTGCCAGCAGTGAAAGTAGCGGGGGGGCAGCGACCCAGTACTTC. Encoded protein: CASSESSGGAATQYF. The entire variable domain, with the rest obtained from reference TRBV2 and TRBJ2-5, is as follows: EPEVTQTPSHQVTQMGQEVILRCVPISNHLYFYWYRQILGQKVEFLVSFYNNEISEKSEIFDDQFSVERPDGSNFTLKIRSTKLEDSAMYFCASSESSGGAATQYFGPGTRLLVL.

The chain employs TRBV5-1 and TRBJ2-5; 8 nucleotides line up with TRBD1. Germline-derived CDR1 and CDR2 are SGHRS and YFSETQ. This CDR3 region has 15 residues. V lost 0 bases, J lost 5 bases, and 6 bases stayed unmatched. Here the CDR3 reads CASSLGGQGSETQYF. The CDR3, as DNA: TGCGCCAGCAGCTTGGGTGGACAGGGTAGCGAGACCCAGTACTTC.

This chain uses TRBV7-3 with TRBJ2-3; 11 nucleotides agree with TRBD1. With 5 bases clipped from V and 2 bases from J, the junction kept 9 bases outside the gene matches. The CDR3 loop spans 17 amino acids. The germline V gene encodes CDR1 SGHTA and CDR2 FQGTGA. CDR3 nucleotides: TGTGCCAGCAGCCTTAGGTCGGGACAGGGGGTCACAGATACGCAGTATTTT. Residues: CASSLRSGQGVTDTQYF.

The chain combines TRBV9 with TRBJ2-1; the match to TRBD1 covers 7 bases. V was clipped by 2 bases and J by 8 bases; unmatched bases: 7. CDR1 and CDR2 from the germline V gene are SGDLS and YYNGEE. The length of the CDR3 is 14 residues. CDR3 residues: CASSVGTASDEQFF. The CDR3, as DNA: TGTGCCAGCAGCGTGGGGACAGCTTCCGATGAGCAGTTCTTC.

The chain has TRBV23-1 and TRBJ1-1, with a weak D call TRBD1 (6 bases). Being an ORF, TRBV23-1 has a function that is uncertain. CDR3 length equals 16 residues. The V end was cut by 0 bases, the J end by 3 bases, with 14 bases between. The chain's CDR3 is CASSQSRRGSYTEAFF. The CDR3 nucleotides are TGCGCCAGCAGTCAATCAAGAAGGGGGTCCTACACTGAAGCTTTCTTT.

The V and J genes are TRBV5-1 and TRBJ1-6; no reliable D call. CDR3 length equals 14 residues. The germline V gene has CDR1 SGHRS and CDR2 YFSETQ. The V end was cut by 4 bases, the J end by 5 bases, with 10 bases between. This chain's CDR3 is CASSPRLDNSPLHF. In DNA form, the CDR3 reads TGCGCCAGCAGCCCCCGACTCGATAATTCACCCCTCCACTTT. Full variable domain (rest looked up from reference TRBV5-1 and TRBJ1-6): KAGVTQTPRYLIKTRGQQVTLSCSPISGHRSVSWYQQTPGQGLQFLFEYFSETQRNKGNFPGRFSGRQFSNSRSEMNVSTLELGDSALYLCASSPRLDNSPLHFGNGTRLTVT.

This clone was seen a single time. The DNA for the CDR3 is TGCAGCGTTTTAAAGGACAGGGGTGGAAACACCATATATTTT. Protein: CSVLKDRGGNTIYF. The rearrangement joins TRBV29-1 to TRBJ1-3; 9 bases fit TRBD1. The germline CDR1 and CDR2 sequences are SQVTM and ANQGSEA. V was pared by 5 bases and J by 3 bases, with 5 bases of the junction left unmatched. The CDR3 sequence is 14 residues long.

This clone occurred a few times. The CDR3 nucleotides are TGCGCCAGCAGCCAATCTAGCGGGGCGAACACCGGGGAGCTGTTTTTT. Amino acid sequence: CASSQSSGANTGELFF. The chain has TRBV5-1 and TRBJ2-2, with 9 bases matching TRBD2. CDR3 length equals 16 residues. Germline V CDR1 and CDR2: SGHRS, YFSETQ. With V trimmed by 4 bases and J by 0 bases, 4 bases remained unmatched.

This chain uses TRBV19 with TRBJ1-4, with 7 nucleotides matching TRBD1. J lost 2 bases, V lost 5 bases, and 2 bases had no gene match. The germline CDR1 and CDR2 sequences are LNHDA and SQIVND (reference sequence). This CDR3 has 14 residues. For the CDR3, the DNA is TGTGCCAGTAGTCAACAGGGGACTAATGAAAAACTGTTTTTT. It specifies CASSQQGTNEKLFF. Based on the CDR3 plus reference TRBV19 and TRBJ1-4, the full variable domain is DGGITQSPKYLFRKEGQNVTLSCEQNLNHDAMYWYRQDPGQGLRLIYYSQIVNDFQKGDIAEGYSVSREKKESFPLTVTSAQKNPTAFYLCASSQQGTNEKLFFGSGTQLSVL.